This is a list of T cell receptor beta chains from one sample in a study of patients and donors after allogeneic stem cell transplantation. TCRdb used MiXCR to reprocess the RT-PCR reads, holding one entry per CDR3 protein. Of roughly 230,000 distinct CDR3 sequences in the sample, around an eighth are singletons; the top ten hold roughly 10%. What was sequenced was blood, either unsorted or a sorted T cell fraction (not recorded which). These receptors were collected from a human donor who was either an allogeneic HSCT recipient or a stem cell or donor lymphocyte infusion donor (not recorded which). It is not recorded whose cells these are; they may come from a transplant donor. CDR3s include the opening cysteine and the closing phenylalanine or tryptophan. A D gene is named only where the DNA matches it firmly. Clone size is given for some rows only: seen once, a few or many times, or a class if the clone is expanded.

J,V,size,D,CDR3,DNA
TRBJ2-5,TRBV12-3/TRBV12-4,many,.,CASTHRGGETQYF,TGTGCCAGCACCCACAGGGGGGGGGAGACCCAGTACTTC
TRBJ2-1,TRBV9,.,.,CASSVDPGQAHNEQFF,TGTGCCAGCAGCGTAGATCCAGGGCAGGCTCACAATGAGCAGTTCTTC
TRBJ1-2,TRBV6-1,many,.,CASSRPPGRDGYTF,TGTGCCAGCAGTCGCCCCCCGGGGCGCGATGGCTACACCTTC
TRBJ2-2,TRBV24-1,medium-sized,.,CATSDFRTGGANTGELFF,TGTGCCACCAGTGATTTCCGCACGGGCGGAGCGAACACCGGGGAGCTGTTTTTT
TRBJ2-2,TRBV28,few,.,CASRDGLNTGELFF,TGTGCCAGCAGAGATGGACTGAACACCGGGGAGCTGTTTTTT
TRBJ2-7,TRBV30,.,.,CAWSKQRISYEQYF,TGTGCCTGGAGCAAACAGAGGATCTCCTACGAGCAGTACTTC
TRBJ2-7,TRBV27,.,.,CACGSRAGEQYF,TGTGCCTGCGGCTCTCGGGCGGGCGAGCAGTACTTC
TRBJ1-6,TRBV9,.,.,CASSVVGEDSPLHF,TGTGCCAGCAGCGTAGTGGGTGAGGATTCACCCCTCCACTTT
TRBJ2-7,TRBV7-2,many,TRBD2,CASSLILAGEQYF,TGTGCCAGCAGCTTAATACTAGCGGGAGAGCAGTACTTC
TRBJ1-1,TRBV12-3/TRBV12-4,.,.,CASSLVAGNTEAFF,TGTGCCAGCAGTTTGGTGGCGGGGAACACTGAAGCTTTCTTT
TRBJ2-3,TRBV2,.,TRBD1,CAGTTGARADTQYF,TGTGCCGGAACAACAGGGGCTCGCGCAGATACGCAGTATTTT
TRBJ2-2,TRBV6-1,few,.,CASNRDGRGSGELFF,TGTGCCAGCAATCGGGACGGCAGGGGCTCCGGGGAGCTGTTTTTT
TRBJ2-2,TRBV19,few,TRBD2,CASSMLAENTGELFF,TGTGCCAGTAGTATGCTAGCGGAAAACACCGGGGAGCTGTTTTTT
TRBJ2-3,TRBV27,many,.,CASSWGGLTDTQYF,TGTGCCAGCAGCTGGGGGGGCCTCACAGATACGCAGTATTTT
TRBJ2-7,TRBV2,many,TRBD1,CASSAEGTALDLSYEQYF,TGTGCCAGCAGTGCGGAAGGGACAGCGCTTGATCTCTCCTACGAGCAGTACTTC
TRBJ1-3,TRBV7-9,.,.,CASSVSTGTGNTIYF,TGTGCCAGCAGCGTTTCAACAGGGACTGGAAACACCATATATTTT
TRBJ1-1,TRBV29-1,.,.,CSVEPGTNTEAFF,TGCAGCGTTGAACCCGGGACGAACACTGAAGCTTTCTTT
TRBJ2-1,TRBV15,few,.,CATSSLGGTEQFF,TGTGCCACCAGCAGTCTGGGGGGCACTGAGCAGTTCTTC
TRBJ2-7,TRBV19,few,TRBD2,CATGGSGSEQYF,TGTGCCACCGGCGGGAGTGGGAGCGAGCAGTACTTC
TRBJ1-2,TRBV7-6,.,TRBD1,CASSLSTGVLNYGYTF,TGTGCCAGCAGCTTGTCGACAGGGGTTCTTAACTATGGCTACACCTTC
TRBJ2-5,TRBV7-7,few,.,CASSLEGNRETQYF,TGTGCTAGCAGCTTAGAGGGGAATAGGGAGACCCAGTACTTC
TRBJ1-4,TRBV6-1,.,TRBD1,CASSDSGGPDEKLFF,TGTGCCAGCAGTGACTCAGGGGGCCCTGATGAAAAACTGTTTTTT
TRBJ2-7,TRBV5-6,.,TRBD1,CASSLHRGAFSTEQYF,TGTGCCAGCAGCCTTCACAGGGGAGCTTTTTCTACCGAGCAGTACTTC
TRBJ1-5,TRBV6-2/TRBV6-3,.,TRBD1,CARSTPTGSNQPQHF,TGTGCCAGAAGTACGCCGACAGGGAGCAATCAGCCCCAGCATTTT
TRBJ1-3,TRBV4-2,.,.,CASSQGGGAEVGNTIYF,TGTGCCAGCAGCCAAGGGGGTGGGGCCGAGGTTGGAAACACCATATATTTT
TRBJ2-7,TRBV20-1,few,TRBD1,CSASPTGLTYEQYF,TGCAGTGCAAGTCCGACAGGGCTCACCTACGAGCAGTACTTC
TRBJ2-7,TRBV20-1,.,.,CSASSGTLYEQYF,TGCAGTGCTTCGTCCGGGACTCTCTACGAGCAGTACTTC
TRBJ2-4,TRBV4-2,few,TRBD2,CASSVYYGAGGDKNIQYF,TGTGCCAGCAGCGTCTATTATGGGGCGGGAGGTGACAAAAACATTCAGTACTTC